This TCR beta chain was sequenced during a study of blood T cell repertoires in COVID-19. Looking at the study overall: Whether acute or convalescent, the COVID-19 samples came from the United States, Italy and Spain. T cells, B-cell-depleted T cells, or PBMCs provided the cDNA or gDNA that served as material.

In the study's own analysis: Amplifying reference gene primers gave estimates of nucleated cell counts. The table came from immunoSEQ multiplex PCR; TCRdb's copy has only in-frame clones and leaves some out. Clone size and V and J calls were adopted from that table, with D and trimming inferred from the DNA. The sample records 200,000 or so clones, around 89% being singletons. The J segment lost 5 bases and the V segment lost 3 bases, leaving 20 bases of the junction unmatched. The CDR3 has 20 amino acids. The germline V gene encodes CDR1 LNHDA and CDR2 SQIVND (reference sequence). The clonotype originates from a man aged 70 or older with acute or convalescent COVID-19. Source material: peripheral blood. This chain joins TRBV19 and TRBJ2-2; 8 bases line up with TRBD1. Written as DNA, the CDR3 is TGTGCCAGTAGTATCTGGGGGATATCGGGCAGGGGGCGAAGAACCGGGGAGCTGTTTTTT. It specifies CASSIWGISGRGRRTGELFF. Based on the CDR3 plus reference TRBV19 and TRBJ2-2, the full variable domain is DGGITQSPKYLFRKEGQNVTLSCEQNLNHDAMYWYRQDPGQGLRLIYYSQIVNDFQKGDIAEGYSVSREKKESFPLTVTSAQKNPTAFYLCASSIWGISGRGRRTGELFFGEGSRLTVL.